These 17 T cell receptor beta chains originate from one sample sequenced in a study of control samples from healthy donors and cancer patients. TCRdb's table, derived via immunoSEQ multiplex PCR, lists solely in-frame clones and lacks some. Seen here are roughly 86,000 clones, 85% to 95% observed once, and the top ten hold around 1.4%. Material for sequencing was blood. These receptors came from a woman in her 30s in good health.

The chain uses TRBV7-9 and TRBJ2-2; TRBD2 agrees at 9 bases. The CDR3 length is 14 residues. CDR1 and CDR2 from the germline V gene are SEHNR and FQNEAQ (reference sequence). The J segment lost 6 bases and the V segment lost 6 bases, leaving 5 bases of the junction unmatched. CDR3: CASRVAGVSGELFF. In nucleotides, the CDR3 is TGTGCCAGCAGGGTAGCGGGAGTTTCCGGGGAGCTGTTTTTT.

The rearrangement uses TRBV27 and TRBJ1-6, with D hard to call. CDR3 length: 15 residues. The germline gives CDR1 MNHEY, CDR2 SMNVEV (reference sequence). Trimming stripped 4 bases from V and 8 bases from J, with 15 bases between. CDR3 residues: CASSSTPYIDSPLHF. For the CDR3, the DNA is TGTGCCAGCAGTTCCACCCCTTACATTGATTCACCCCTCCACTTT.

The chain combines TRBV5-6 with TRBJ1-1, with 7 bases identical to TRBD1. CDR3 length: 14 residues. The germline CDR1 and CDR2 sequences are SGHDT and YYEEEE. Trimming cost V 1 base and J 5 bases; bases outside gene matches: 5. CDR3 residues: CASSLRRGQTEAFF. In DNA, the CDR3 is TGTGCCAGCAGCTTGAGGAGGGGGCAAACTGAAGCTTTCTTT.

The rearrangement joins TRBV5-8 to TRBJ2-1; D assignment may be TRBD1 or TRBD2 (8 bases each). V was cut by 3 bases and J by 14 bases, with 24 bases left in between. The CDR3 loop spans 15 amino acids. From germline, CDR1 is SGHTS and CDR2 YDEGEE. As DNA, the CDR3 is TGTGCCAGCAGCTCGCCGGGACAGGTGGCCGGGGGGGAGTTCTTC. It yields the protein CASSSPGQVAGGEFF.

The rearrangement uses TRBV4-1 and TRBJ2-1; 11 bases line up with TRBD2. The J segment lost 7 bases and the V segment lost 4 bases, leaving 6 bases of the junction unmatched. The CDR3 extends over 15 amino acids. The germline CDR1 and CDR2 sequences are MGHRA and YSYEKL. The CDR3 sequence: CASSPRLAGTNEQFF. CDR3 nucleotide sequence: TGCGCCAGCAGCCCTCGACTAGCGGGGACGAATGAGCAGTTCTTC.

This rearrangement joins TRBV12-3 or TRBV12-4 to TRBJ2-1; D is possibly TRBD1 (5 bases). V lost 8 bases and J lost 12, with 14 bases in between. CDR3 length: 11 amino acids. CDR3 sequence (DNA): TGTGCCAGCGCATCTGGGGCGTTGCAGTTCTTC. Translating it yields CASASGALQFF.

The J gene is TRBJ2-6, the V gene TRBV9; D tentatively reads TRBD1 or TRBD2 (5 bases each). CDR3 size: 17 residues. V was clipped by 2 bases and J by 0 bases, with 12 bases between them. Looked up from germline, CDR1 is SGDLS and CDR2 is YYNGEE. The CDR3 DNA reads TGTGCCAGCAGCGTTGGGACGGCCTACTCTGGGGCCAACGTCCTGACTTTC. Residues: CASSVGTAYSGANVLTF.

The genes are TRBV10-3 and TRBJ1-2, with TRBD1 matching over 8 bases. Trimming removed 10 bases from V and 4 bases from J; junction bases left unmatched: 8. The germline CDR1 and CDR2 sequences are ENHRY and SYGVKD. CDR3 length: 13 residues. CDR3 loop: CATQGADFYGYTF. The DNA for the CDR3 is TGTGCCACCCAGGGGGCAGACTTCTATGGCTACACCTTC.

The V gene is TRBV5-1, the J gene TRBJ2-3; D gene unclear. V was trimmed by 6 bases and J by 2 bases, leaving 13 bases between them. Germline V gives CDR1 SGHRS, CDR2 YFSETQ. This CDR3 region has 14 residues. For the CDR3, the DNA is TGCGCCAGCAACAGAGGAATTCCCACAGATACGCAGTATTTT. Amino acids: CASNRGIPTDTQYF.

This sequence joins TRBV7-9 and TRBJ1-1; D gene ambiguous. From germline, CDR1 is SEHNR and CDR2 FQNEAQ (reference sequence). V was clipped by 4 bases and J by 0 bases, with 6 bases between them. The CDR3 loop spans 13 amino acids. Here the CDR3 reads CASSSWLNTEAFF. CDR3 nucleotides: TGTGCCAGCAGCTCCTGGTTGAACACTGAAGCTTTCTTT.

The chain links TRBV5-4 to TRBJ1-1; 7 bases align to TRBD1. The germline V gene encodes CDR1 SGHNT and CDR2 YYREEE (reference sequence). The CDR3 length is 14 residues. V shed 3 bases, J shed 0 bases, and the junction held 2 bases outside the gene matches. The CDR3 sequence is CASSSQGMNTEAFF. The CDR3 bases are TGTGCCAGCAGCTCACAGGGGATGAACACTGAAGCTTTCTTT. The full variable domain, its missing parts supplied by reference TRBV5-4 and TRBJ1-1, is ETGVTQSPTHLIKTRGQQVTLRCSSQSGHNTVSWYQQALGQGPQFIFQYYREEENGRGNFPPRFSGLQFPNYSSELNVNALELDDSALYLCASSSQGMNTEAFFGQGTRLTVV.

The V and J genes are TRBV6-5 and TRBJ2-7, with 7 bases that match TRBD1. The trim removed 10 bases at V and 1 base at J, leaving 7 bases unmatched. CDR3 size: 13 residues. CDR1 and CDR2 from the germline V gene are MNHEY and SVGAGI. The CDR3 here is CATCGDSSYEQYF. CDR3 nucleotides: TGTGCCACTTGTGGGGACAGTTCCTACGAGCAGTACTTC.

CDR3 DNA: TGTGCCAGCAGCTATAGAATCGGGACAGGGAACTACGAGCAGTACTTC. This sequence encodes CASSYRIGTGNYEQYF. This rearrangement joins TRBV7-8 to TRBJ2-7, with 9 bases matching TRBD1. The CDR3 covers 16 residues. V shed 4 bases and J 3 bases; nucleotides not matched to a gene: 10. The V gene's germline CDR1 is SGHVS and CDR2 FQNEAQ.

The chain joins TRBV4-2 to TRBJ1-2; D ambiguous. This CDR3 has 14 amino acids. Trimming stripped 0 bases from V and 2 bases from J, with 7 bases between. Germline V gives CDR1 LGHNA, CDR2 YNFKEQ. CDR3 nucleotide sequence: TGTGCCAGCAGCCAAGAGGGCCAAAACTATGGCTACACCTTC. It is translated as CASSQEGQNYGYTF.

V is TRBV15 and J is TRBJ2-7, with a tentative D call TRBD1 (5 bases). The CDR3 sequence is 15 residues long. Germline V gene data show CDR1 as LNHNV and CDR2 as YYDKDF (reference sequence). The V end lost 0 bases, the J end lost 0 bases, and 9 bases lay between the germline ends. The CDR3 here is CATSRERQNSYEQYF. For the CDR3, the DNA is TGTGCCACCAGCAGAGAGAGACAGAACTCCTACGAGCAGTACTTC.

This rearrangement joins TRBV19 to TRBJ1-6; 7 bases line up with TRBD1. Germline V gives CDR1 LNHDA, CDR2 SQIVND (reference sequence). The CDR3 sequence is 20 residues long. V was pared by 0 bases and J by 5 bases, with 16 bases of the junction left unmatched. CDR3 sequence reads: CASSIDPRTGSISNNSPLHF. In DNA, the CDR3 is TGTGCCAGTAGTATAGATCCTCGGACAGGATCTATCTCAAATAATTCACCCCTCCACTTT. The variable domain in full, completed from reference TRBV19 and TRBJ1-6, reads DGGITQSPKYLFRKEGQNVTLSCEQNLNHDAMYWYRQDPGQGLRLIYYSQIVNDFQKGDIAEGYSVSREKKESFPLTVTSAQKNPTAFYLCASSIDPRTGSISNNSPLHFGNGTRLTVT.

The chain has TRBV28 and TRBJ1-3; D unresolved. Trimming pared 4 bases from V and 7 bases from J, leaving 20 bases between. The CDR3 is 16 residues long. Per germline, CDR1 MDHEN and CDR2 SYDVKM. DNA of the CDR3: TGTGCCAGCAGTTCTGTAACGGACTATCCGAGGAACACCATATATTTT. It translates to CASSSVTDYPRNTIYF.